These 7 T cell receptor beta chains came from one sample sequenced in a study of cytomegalovirus exposure and HLA in healthy donors. Profiled with immunoSEQ multiplex PCR; TCRdb holds only in-frame clones, not every one. This sample has 200,000 to 300,000 clones, with about 90% found just once. The sequenced sample was PBMCs. These receptor sequences come from a woman aged 25-40 years in good health and CMV-seronegative.

The DNA of the CDR3 is TGTGCCAGCAGCAACACAGATACGCAGTATTTT. Translating it yields CASSNTDTQYF. The chain uses TRBV6-6 and TRBJ2-3; D uncertain. The V end was cut by 6 bases, the J end by 2 bases, with 3 bases between. There are 11 residues in the CDR3. Germline CDR1 MNHNY, CDR2 SVGAGI (reference sequence).

This sequence joins TRBV14 and TRBJ2-7; D is uncertain. The germline V gene has CDR1 SGHDN and CDR2 FVKESK. Trimming left V 1 base short and J 6 bases short, with 13 bases between. The CDR3 has 14 residues. The DNA for the CDR3 is TGTGCCAGCAGCCAAGCTCGAGATCACCCCGAGCAGTACTTC. This sequence encodes CASSQARDHPEQYF.

This clone was picked up one time. The CDR3: CASSSATSGSRGEQFF. The CDR3 region has the DNA TGTGCCAGCAGCTCAGCGACTAGCGGGAGTCGGGGCGAGCAGTTCTTC. V and J are TRBV7-2 and TRBJ2-1; 12 bases are shared with TRBD2. V lost 4 bases, J lost 10 bases, and 11 bases stayed unmatched. The CDR3 totals 16 residues. Germline loops: CDR1 SGHTA, CDR2 FQGNSA. Combining the CDR3 with reference TRBV7-2 and TRBJ2-1 gives the whole variable domain GAGVSQSPSNKVTEKGKDVELRCDPISGHTALYWYRQSLGQGLEFLIYFQGNSAPDKSGLPSDRFSAERTGGSVSTLTIQRTQQEDSAVYLCASSSATSGSRGEQFFGPGTRLTVL.

The rearrangement uses TRBV6-5 and TRBJ2-1, with no clear D. CDR1 and CDR2 (germline): MNHEY, SVGAGI. The CDR3 runs to 11 residues. Between the trimmed V and J ends, which lost 7 bases and 5 bases, there was a span of 6 bases. CDR3 DNA: TGTGCCAGCAACTTCCACAATGAGCAGTTCTTC. Translated, it gives CASNFHNEQFF.

The gene calls are TRBV2 and TRBJ2-7; the D call may be TRBD1 or TRBD2 (5 bases each). CDR3 length equals 19 residues. V was trimmed by 4 bases and J by 6 bases, leaving 31 bases between them. CDR1 and CDR2 from the germline V gene are SNHLY and FYNNEI. CDR3 protein: CASSVPPALRAGTGGEQYF. The CDR3 bases are TGTGCCAGCAGTGTCCCCCCGGCACTACGGGCCGGGACCGGTGGCGAGCAGTACTTC.

The V gene is TRBV5-1, the J gene TRBJ2-3, with 12 bases aligning to TRBD2. This CDR3 region has 17 residues. The germline gives CDR1 SGHRS, CDR2 YFSETQ. Trimming cost V 3 bases and J 5 bases; bases outside gene matches: 10. This CDR3 reads CASSSTSGRMLGDTQYF. CDR3 sequence (DNA): TGCGCCAGCAGCTCGACTAGCGGGAGAATGTTGGGAGATACGCAGTATTTT.

This clone was counted many times. The chain combines TRBV5-1 with TRBJ1-2; TRBD1 aligns across 9 bases. Per the germline V gene, CDR1 is SGHRS and CDR2 is YFSETQ. V gave up 4 bases and J gave up 8 bases; unmatched junction bases: 12. The CDR3 is 15 amino acids. The CDR3 sequence: CASSPTQGAMGGYTF. The CDR3 DNA reads TGCGCCAGCAGCCCAACACAGGGGGCAATGGGCGGCTACACCTTC.